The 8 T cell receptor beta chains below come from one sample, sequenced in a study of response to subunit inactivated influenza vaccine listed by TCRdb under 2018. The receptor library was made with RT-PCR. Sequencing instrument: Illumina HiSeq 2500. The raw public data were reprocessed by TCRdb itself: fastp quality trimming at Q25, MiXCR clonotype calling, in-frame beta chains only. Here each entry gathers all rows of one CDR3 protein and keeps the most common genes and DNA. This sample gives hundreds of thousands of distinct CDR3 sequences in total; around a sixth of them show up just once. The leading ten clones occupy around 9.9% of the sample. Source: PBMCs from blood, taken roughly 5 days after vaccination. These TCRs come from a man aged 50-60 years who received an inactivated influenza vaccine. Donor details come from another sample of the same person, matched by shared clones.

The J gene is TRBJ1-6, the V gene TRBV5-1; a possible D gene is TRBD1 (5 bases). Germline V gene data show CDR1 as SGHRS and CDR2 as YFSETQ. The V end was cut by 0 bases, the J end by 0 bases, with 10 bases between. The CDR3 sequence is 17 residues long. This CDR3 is CASSLGQPYSYNSPLHF. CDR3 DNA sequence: TGCGCCAGCAGCTTGGGACAGCCTTACTCCTATAATTCACCCCTCCACTTT.

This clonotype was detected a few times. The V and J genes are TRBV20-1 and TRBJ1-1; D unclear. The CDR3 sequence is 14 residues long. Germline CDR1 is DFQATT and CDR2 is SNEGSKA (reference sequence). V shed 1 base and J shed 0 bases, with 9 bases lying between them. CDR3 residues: CSARVQTVNTEAFF. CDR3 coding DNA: TGCAGTGCTAGAGTACAAACAGTGAACACTGAAGCTTTCTTT.

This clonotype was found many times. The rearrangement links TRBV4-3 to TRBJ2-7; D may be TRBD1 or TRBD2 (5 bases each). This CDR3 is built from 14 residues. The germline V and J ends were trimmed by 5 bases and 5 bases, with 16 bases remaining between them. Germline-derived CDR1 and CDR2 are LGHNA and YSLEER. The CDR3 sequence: CASSGTQGQDEQYF. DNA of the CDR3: TGCGCCAGCAGCGGGACCCAGGGTCAGGACGAGCAGTACTTC.

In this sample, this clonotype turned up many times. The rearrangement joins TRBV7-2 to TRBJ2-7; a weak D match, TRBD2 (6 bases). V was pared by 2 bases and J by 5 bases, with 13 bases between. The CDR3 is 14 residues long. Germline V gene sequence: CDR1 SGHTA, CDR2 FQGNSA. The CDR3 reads CASSLTRDLNEQYF. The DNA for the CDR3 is TGTGCCAGCAGCTTAACCAGGGACTTGAACGAGCAGTACTTC.

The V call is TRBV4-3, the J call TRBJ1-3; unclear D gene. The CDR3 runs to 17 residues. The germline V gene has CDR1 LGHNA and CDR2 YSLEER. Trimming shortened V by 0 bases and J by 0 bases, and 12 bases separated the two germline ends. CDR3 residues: CASSQDAGQASGNTIYF. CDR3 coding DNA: TGCGCCAGCAGCCAAGATGCGGGCCAGGCCTCTGGAAACACCATATATTTT.

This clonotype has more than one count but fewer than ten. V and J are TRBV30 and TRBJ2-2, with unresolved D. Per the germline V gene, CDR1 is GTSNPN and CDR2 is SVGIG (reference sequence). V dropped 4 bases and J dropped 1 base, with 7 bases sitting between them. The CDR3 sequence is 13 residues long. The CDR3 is CAWNRGNTGELFF. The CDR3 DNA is TGTGCCTGGAATAGAGGGAACACCGGGGAGCTGTTTTTT.

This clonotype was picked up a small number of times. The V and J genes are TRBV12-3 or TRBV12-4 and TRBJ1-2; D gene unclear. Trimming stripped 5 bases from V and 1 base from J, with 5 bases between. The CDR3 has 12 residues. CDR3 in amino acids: CASSTNNYGYTF. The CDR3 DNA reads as TGTGCCAGCAGTACAAATAACTATGGCTACACCTTC.

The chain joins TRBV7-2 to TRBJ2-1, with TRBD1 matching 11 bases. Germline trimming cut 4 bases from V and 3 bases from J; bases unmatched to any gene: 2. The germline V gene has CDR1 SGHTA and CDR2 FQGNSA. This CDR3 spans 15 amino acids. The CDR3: CASSWDRGNYNEQFF. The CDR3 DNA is TGTGCCAGCAGCTGGGACAGGGGGAACTACAATGAGCAGTTCTTC.